Listed below are T cell receptor beta chains from one sample, sequenced in a study of CXCR3-negative and CXCR3-positive naive CD8 T cells. TCRdb re-analyzed the 5' RACE reads; it lists each CDR3 protein once, without DNA. The data show 130,000 or so distinct CDR3 sequences, and the top ten clones hold 0.4% to 0.45%. The source material was naive CXCR3+ CD8+ T cells from blood. All receptors come from a human donor in good health. Some clones in this sample may be carry-over from other donors' samples. The CDR3 runs from the conserved cysteine through the conserved F or W. Each record gives: J gene, V gene, CDR3 protein.

j_call: TRBJ2-1; v_call: TRBV6-2/TRBV6-3; cdr3_aa: CASSYLAGSYNEQFF
j_call: TRBJ1-1; v_call: TRBV27; cdr3_aa: CASSPRGLHTEAFF
j_call: TRBJ2-1; v_call: TRBV7-9; cdr3_aa: CASSSHILAGAYNEQFF
j_call: TRBJ2-5; v_call: TRBV7-6; cdr3_aa: CASSSGLEGETQYF
j_call: TRBJ2-3; v_call: TRBV28; cdr3_aa: CASSLGQGSADTQYF
j_call: TRBJ2-7; v_call: TRBV7-9; cdr3_aa: CASSSSTGAYEQYF
j_call: TRBJ2-1; v_call: TRBV20-1; cdr3_aa: CSAAGIGLAGELEQFF
j_call: TRBJ1-5; v_call: TRBV2; cdr3_aa: CASSERSESVYSNQPQHF
j_call: TRBJ1-3; v_call: TRBV7-6; cdr3_aa: CASSPGRPGNTIYF
j_call: TRBJ2-2; v_call: TRBV7-3; cdr3_aa: CASSLNDYGTGELFF
j_call: TRBJ2-1; v_call: TRBV18; cdr3_aa: CASSPGTSGYNEQFF
j_call: TRBJ2-7; v_call: TRBV7-2; cdr3_aa: CASSLSGLGYEQYF
j_call: TRBJ1-1; v_call: TRBV5-1; cdr3_aa: CASSLFGEESNTEAFF
j_call: TRBJ2-7; v_call: TRBV29-1; cdr3_aa: CSVDQGYEQYF
j_call: TRBJ1-5; v_call: TRBV7-2; cdr3_aa: CASSSPTMLTGTGSNQPQHF
j_call: TRBJ2-2; v_call: TRBV28; cdr3_aa: CASSPIPLGVLGELFF
j_call: TRBJ2-5; v_call: TRBV10-3; cdr3_aa: CAISDSGLGTQYF
j_call: TRBJ2-3; v_call: TRBV29-1; cdr3_aa: CSVVLGDTRPTDTQYF
j_call: TRBJ2-7; v_call: TRBV4-3; cdr3_aa: CASSQYRGYEQYF
j_call: TRBJ1-1; v_call: TRBV6-5; cdr3_aa: CASSYSTEVGWGLNTEAFF
j_call: TRBJ1-6; v_call: TRBV20-1; cdr3_aa: CSARVRDRSYSPLHF
j_call: TRBJ2-1; v_call: TRBV7-2; cdr3_aa: CASSHGTYNEQFF
j_call: TRBJ2-1; v_call: TRBV3-1; cdr3_aa: CASSHLDGLEQFF
j_call: TRBJ1-1; v_call: TRBV9; cdr3_aa: CASSVDQGANTEAFF
j_call: TRBJ2-7; v_call: TRBV29-1; cdr3_aa: CSVEEGPYEQYF
j_call: TRBJ2-7; v_call: TRBV9; cdr3_aa: CASSVWGTGGDEQYF
j_call: TRBJ2-1; v_call: TRBV15; cdr3_aa: CATSSRDYNEQFF
j_call: TRBJ2-7; v_call: TRBV19; cdr3_aa: CASSISGTVSYEQYF
j_call: TRBJ1-1; v_call: TRBV7-6; cdr3_aa: CASSPGGDTEAFF
j_call: TRBJ2-4; v_call: TRBV20-1; cdr3_aa: CSAPGGGQAKNIQYF
j_call: TRBJ2-7; v_call: TRBV3-1; cdr3_aa: CASSQDPVHEQYF
j_call: TRBJ2-1; v_call: TRBV20-1; cdr3_aa: CSARGEMPNEQFF
j_call: TRBJ1-1; v_call: TRBV19; cdr3_aa: CASSLSTEGPEAFF
j_call: TRBJ2-1; v_call: TRBV29-1; cdr3_aa: CSVDVRSSYNEQFF
j_call: TRBJ2-7; v_call: TRBV5-1; cdr3_aa: CASSPIPPLPGSSSYEQYF
j_call: TRBJ1-1; v_call: TRBV5-6; cdr3_aa: CASSGTGGGTEAFF
j_call: TRBJ2-6; v_call: TRBV27; cdr3_aa: CASSFSGANVLTF
j_call: TRBJ2-7; v_call: TRBV3-1; cdr3_aa: CASSQGLVGPYEQYF
j_call: TRBJ2-2; v_call: TRBV29-1; cdr3_aa: CSVEGGTGELFF
j_call: TRBJ2-3; v_call: TRBV20-1; cdr3_aa: CSASKMGKTTDTQYF
j_call: TRBJ2-5; v_call: TRBV29-1; cdr3_aa: CSGIDGWETQYF
j_call: TRBJ2-5; v_call: TRBV5-4; cdr3_aa: CASSVDILGETQYF
j_call: TRBJ2-7; v_call: TRBV10-3; cdr3_aa: CAIRGTSARLETSYEQYF
j_call: TRBJ1-5; v_call: TRBV7-9; cdr3_aa: CASSPPGQADQPQHF
j_call: TRBJ2-7; v_call: TRBV12-3/TRBV12-4; cdr3_aa: CASRRDRGSGPYEQYF
j_call: TRBJ2-7; v_call: TRBV20-1; cdr3_aa: CSADYEEYGYEQYF
j_call: TRBJ2-1; v_call: TRBV12-3/TRBV12-4; cdr3_aa: CASSSEAEQFF
j_call: TRBJ2-5; v_call: TRBV4-1; cdr3_aa: CASSQGSAGDQETQYF
j_call: TRBJ1-4; v_call: TRBV7-9; cdr3_aa: CASSLALTGVDEKLFF
j_call: TRBJ2-2; v_call: TRBV19; cdr3_aa: CASSMQSMGLAITGELVF